Below are 25 T cell receptor beta chains sequenced from a single sample in a study of long-term antiretroviral therapy in people with HIV. At survey level, the immunoSEQ assay was run in its v3.0 version. Here immunoSEQ multiplex PCR was the method, and the copy in TCRdb shows in-frame clones only, minus some. The top ten clones hold 3.7% of a sample with 30,000 to 40,000 clones, roughly 94% of them seen once. This specimen consisted of unsorted PBMCs, obtained approximately 5.1 years after starting antiretroviral therapy. The receptors here all came from a woman in her 50s with HIV.

This chain connects TRBV29-1 to TRBJ1-2; tentatively, D is TRBD1 (6 bases). Germline CDR1 reads SQVTM; CDR2 reads ANQGSEA. This CDR3 has 13 residues. The V end was cut by 5 bases, the J end by 2 bases, with 12 bases between. CDR3 nucleotides: TGCAGCGTTCCCGGACAGCCAAACTATGGCTACACCTTC. It specifies CSVPGQPNYGYTF.

This rearrangement joins TRBV27 to TRBJ1-2; 7 positions agree with TRBD1. The CDR3 consists of 13 residues. V gave up 4 bases and J gave up 8 bases; unmatched junction bases: 7. Germline V lookup: CDR1 MNHEY, CDR2 SMNVEV (reference sequence). The CDR3 nucleotides are TGTGCCAGCAGTTCTGACAGGGTGGGGGGCTACACCTTC. Translation gives CASSSDRVGGYTF.

V gene TRBV4-3 combines with J gene TRBJ1-1; D remains ambiguous. CDR1 and CDR2 (germline): LGHNA, YSLEER. The CDR3 is made up of 16 amino acids. The ends were cut back, 4 bases at V and 0 bases at J, with 15 bases in the middle. The CDR3 region is CASSLAYARVNTEAFF. As DNA, the CDR3 is TGCGCCAGCAGCCTGGCCTATGCTCGGGTGAACACTGAAGCTTTCTTT.

The rearrangement uses TRBV9 and TRBJ2-1; 10 bases fit TRBD2. Germline V CDR1 and CDR2: SGDLS, YYNGEE. The CDR3 spans 15 residues. V lost 0 bases to trimming and J lost 8 bases; unmatched junction nucleotides: 5. CDR3 in DNA: TGTGCCAGCAGCGTAGCCACTAGCGGGGCCGATGAGCAGTTCTTC. It encodes CASSVATSGADEQFF.

The gene calls are TRBV9 and TRBJ2-3, with D tentatively TRBD2 (5 bases). Trimming cost V 3 bases and J 3 bases, with 8 bases left between them. Germline-derived CDR1 and CDR2 are SGDLS and YYNGEE. This CDR3 region has 13 residues. The chain's CDR3 is CASSETGTDTQYF. CDR3 DNA sequence: TGTGCCAGCAGCGAGACGGGAACAGATACGCAGTATTTT.

The V gene is TRBV11-2, the J gene TRBJ1-5, with no clear D. V lost 0 bases to trimming and J lost 9 bases, with 6 bases between them. Looked up from germline, CDR1 is SGHAT and CDR2 is FQNNGV. This CDR3 has 12 residues. The CDR3 here is CASSLDWGPQHF. In DNA, the CDR3 is TGTGCCAGCAGCTTAGATTGGGGGCCCCAGCATTTT.

This clone was recorded once. The J gene is TRBJ1-2, the V gene TRBV2; D is perhaps TRBD1 (6 bases). This CDR3 comprises 20 residues. Trimming left V 8 bases short and J 1 base short, with 32 bases between. Germline CDR1 and CDR2: SNHLY and FYNNEI. CDR3 in amino acids: CASLGSGSEGGHDYNYGYTF. Written as DNA, the CDR3 is TGTGCCAGCCTGGGTAGTGGGTCGGAGGGGGGACACGACTATAACTATGGCTACACCTTC. The full variable domain, completed using reference TRBV2 and TRBJ1-2, is EPEVTQTPSHQVTQMGQEVILRCVPISNHLYFYWYRQILGQKVEFLVSFYNNEISEKSEIFDDQFSVERPDGSNFTLKIRSTKLEDSAMYFCASLGSGSEGGHDYNYGYTFGSGTRLTVV.

V usage is TRBV7-9 and J usage is TRBJ1-5; no firm D call. V dropped 4 bases and J dropped 4 bases, with 8 bases sitting between them. This CDR3 has 13 residues. Germline V gene sequence: CDR1 SEHNR, CDR2 FQNEAQ (reference sequence). In DNA form, the CDR3 reads TGTGCCAGCAGCTACGGCCCGAATCAGCCCCAGCATTTT. It encodes CASSYGPNQPQHF.

The CDR3 DNA follows: TGTGCCAGCAGAGCGGGACCGGGCCGTCTCGACGAGCAGTACTTC. Translating it yields CASRAGPGRLDEQYF. V is TRBV6-1 and J is TRBJ2-7; 7 bases align to TRBD2. CDR1 and CDR2 from the germline V gene are MNHNS and SASEGT. The CDR3 has 15 amino acids. V shed 6 bases and J 5 bases; nucleotides not matched to a gene: 13.

The chain is built from TRBV11-3 and TRBJ2-5, with TRBD1 identical over 9 bases. The V gene end was trimmed by 5 bases and the J gene end by 5 bases; junction bases not matched to a gene: 6. CDR1 is SGHNT and CDR2 is YENEEA in the germline V gene. The CDR3 has 14 residues. CDR3 protein: CASSPGDRGETQYF. CDR3 in DNA: TGTGCCAGCAGCCCAGGAGACAGGGGGGAGACCCAGTACTTC.

The rearrangement joins TRBV7-2 to TRBJ2-1; unclear D gene. The CDR3 is 14 residues long. V gave up 1 base and J gave up 9 bases, with 13 bases separating them. The germline CDR1 and CDR2 sequences are SGHTA and FQGNSA. CDR3 sequence: CASSLDGRWGEQFF. The CDR3 nucleotides read TGTGCCAGCAGCTTAGATGGTAGATGGGGTGAGCAGTTCTTC.

V usage is TRBV7-8 and J usage is TRBJ2-5; 10 nucleotides align to TRBD1. Per the germline V gene, CDR1 is SGHVS and CDR2 is FQNEAQ. Losses at the gene ends were 6 bases for V and 2 bases for J; bases not matched to a gene: 6. CDR3 length: 15 amino acids. The CDR3 is CASRDMGQGQETQYF. The CDR3 nucleotides are TGTGCCAGCAGGGATATGGGACAGGGGCAAGAGACCCAGTACTTC.

The chain has TRBV6-1 and TRBJ1-2, with D unresolved. The CDR3 runs 14 residues. The germline CDR1 and CDR2 sequences are MNHNS and SASEGT. The V end was cut by 0 bases, the J end by 9 bases, with 14 bases between. CDR3 coding DNA: TGTGCCAGCAGTGAAGCGCTTCGACCTAGCAGCTACACCTTC. It codes for CASSEALRPSSYTF.

The chain is built from TRBV7-9 and TRBJ1-1, with 11 bases lining up with TRBD1. J lost 3 bases, V lost 3 bases, and 0 bases had no gene match. Germline V gene sequence: CDR1 SEHNR, CDR2 FQNEAQ (reference sequence). The CDR3 loop spans 14 amino acids. CDR3 loop: CASSLGQGDTEAFF. The CDR3, as DNA: TGTGCCAGCAGCTTGGGACAGGGGGACACTGAAGCTTTCTTT.

V is TRBV15 and J is TRBJ2-5, with TRBD2 matching 7 bases. CDR1 is LNHNV and CDR2 is YYDKDF in the germline V gene (reference sequence). V lost 4 bases, J lost 1 base, and 9 bases stayed unmatched. There are 16 residues in the CDR3. The CDR3: CATSNLIWGGQETQYF. The CDR3 DNA is TGTGCCACCAGCAACCTAATCTGGGGGGGCCAAGAGACCCAGTACTTC.

The rearrangement joins TRBV5-1 to TRBJ2-2; no reliable D call. V lost 0 bases and J lost 2, with 8 bases in between. The CDR3 runs to 15 residues. The V gene's germline CDR1 is SGHRS and CDR2 YFSETQ. In DNA, the CDR3 is TGCGCCAGCAGCTTGGGACTTATAAACACCGGGGAGCTGTTTTTT. Translation gives CASSLGLINTGELFF.

This chain links TRBV2 with TRBJ2-1; 8 bases agree with TRBD2. The CDR3 is 15 residues long. Germline lookup yields CDR1 SNHLY and CDR2 FYNNEI. The V gene end was trimmed by 8 bases and the J gene end by 1 base; junction bases not matched to a gene: 7. The CDR3 DNA reads TGTGCCAGCGGGGTAGCGGGGAAATCCTACAATGAGCAGTTCTTC. This translates into CASGVAGKSYNEQFF.

The gene calls are TRBV4-3 and TRBJ1-5; D gene unclear. The V gene's germline CDR1 is LGHNA and CDR2 YSLEER. The V gene lost 4 bases and the J gene lost 4 bases, with 8 bases spanning the gap. CDR3 length equals 13 residues. CDR3 DNA sequence: TGCGCCAGCAGCCTGCCCACTAATCAGCCCCAGCATTTT. This translates into CASSLPTNQPQHF.

The chain uses TRBV11-3 and TRBJ2-3; D is undetermined. The ends were cut back, 2 bases at V and 14 bases at J, with 2 bases in the middle. Germline V gene lookup returns CDR1 SGHNT and CDR2 YENEEA. This CDR3 spans 8 amino acids. CDR3 DNA: TGTGCCAGCAGCTTATTGTATTTT. Translation gives CASSLLYF.

This clone appeared a single time. CDR3 sequence: CASGLSGGFSYEQYF. As DNA, the CDR3 is TGTGCTAGTGGTTTGTCGGGGGGGTTCTCCTACGAGCAGTACTTC. The chain employs TRBV12-5 and TRBJ2-7; the match to TRBD2 covers 8 bases. The CDR3 has 15 amino acids. Germline CDR1 and CDR2: LGHNT and FRNRAP. The J segment lost 0 bases and the V segment lost 2 bases, leaving 3 bases of the junction unmatched.

This chain uses TRBV2 with TRBJ2-2; either TRBD1 or TRBD2 may fit D (5 bases each). Between the trimmed V and J ends, which lost 9 bases and 1 base, there was a span of 15 bases. Germline V gene data show CDR1 as SNHLY and CDR2 as FYNNEI. This CDR3 has 15 residues. CDR3 residues: CARDRDRRNTGELFF. CDR3 coding DNA: TGTGCCAGAGATAGGGACCGAAGGAACACCGGGGAGCTGTTTTTT. The variable domain in full, with the rest retrieved from reference TRBV2 and TRBJ2-2, is EPEVTQTPSHQVTQMGQEVILRCVPISNHLYFYWYRQILGQKVEFLVSFYNNEISEKSEIFDDQFSVERPDGSNFTLKIRSTKLEDSAMYFCARDRDRRNTGELFFGEGSRLTVL.

The chain couples TRBV2 to TRBJ1-2; 7 nucleotides agree with TRBD1. J was trimmed by 1 base and V by 7 bases; bases with no gene match: 12. The CDR3 is 16 residues long. Germline loops: CDR1 SNHLY, CDR2 FYNNEI. The CDR3 sequence is CASTRLRAGGNYGYTF. DNA for the CDR3: TGTGCCAGCACCCGCCTCCGGGCAGGGGGTAACTATGGCTACACCTTC. Full variable domain (remainder filled in from reference TRBV2 and TRBJ1-2): EPEVTQTPSHQVTQMGQEVILRCVPISNHLYFYWYRQILGQKVEFLVSFYNNEISEKSEIFDDQFSVERPDGSNFTLKIRSTKLEDSAMYFCASTRLRAGGNYGYTFGSGTRLTVV.

This chain joins TRBV9 and TRBJ1-1, with a weak D call TRBD1 (5 bases). Germline V gene data show CDR1 as SGDLS and CDR2 as YYNGEE. There are 15 residues in the CDR3. Trimming removed 4 bases at V and 2 bases at J, with 15 bases between. CDR3 region: CASSPPRGGNTEAFF. In DNA form, the CDR3 reads TGTGCCAGCAGCCCACCAAGGGGCGGCAACACTGAAGCTTTCTTT. Full variable domain (outside the CDR3, taken from reference TRBV9 and TRBJ1-1): DSGVTQTPKHLITATGQRVTLRCSPRSGDLSVYWYQQSLDQGLQFLIQYYNGEERAKGNILERFSAQQFPDLHSELNLSSLELGDSALYFCASSPPRGGNTEAFFGQGTRLTVV.

The chain recombines TRBV4-2 with TRBJ2-2, with 8 positions matching TRBD2. Unmatched junction bases numbered 11, after V lost 4 bases and J lost 1 base. Germline V gene sequence: CDR1 LGHNA, CDR2 YNFKEQ. This CDR3 has 18 residues. The CDR3 protein is CASSPLRVSGGNTGELFF. CDR3 in DNA: TGTGCCAGCAGCCCCCTCAGGGTCAGCGGGGGGAACACCGGGGAGCTGTTTTTT.

The chain has TRBV6-1 and TRBJ2-3; 9 bases match TRBD1. In germline, CDR1 is MNHNS, CDR2 SASEGT. Losses at the gene ends were 6 bases for V and 1 base for J; bases not matched to a gene: 5. This CDR3 has 15 residues. The CDR3 bases are TGTGCCAGCAGGGACAGGGGACGGGGCACAGATACGCAGTATTTT. Translating it yields CASRDRGRGTDTQYF.